Listed below are T cell receptor beta chains from one sample, sequenced in a study of shared clonotypes between healthy human individuals. The protocol was immunoSEQ multiplex PCR, while the TCRdb copy is restricted to in-frame clones and leaves out a portion. Of some 2,100,000 clones listed, just over 90% are singletons. The sample comprised naive CD8+ T cells from PBMCs. Receptor source: a man aged 18-30 years in good health. Some clones in this sample may be carry-over from other donors' samples. The CDR3 runs from the conserved cysteine through the conserved F or W. D genes are given only for firm matches. Size tells how often a clone was seen (once, few, many) or the class of an expanded clone, and some rows leave it out.

>TRBV9|.|.|14|TRBJ1-2
CASSEGSLDYGYTF
TGTGCCAGCAGCGAGGGGAGCCTGGACTATGGCTACACCTTC
>TRBV28|TRBD1|.|12|TRBJ2-7
CASRADRDEQYF
TGTGCCAGCAGAGCGGACAGGGACGAGCAGTACTTC
>TRBV28|TRBD2|.|15|TRBJ2-1
CASSFTLAADDEQFF
TGTGCCAGCAGTTTTACGCTAGCGGCGGACGATGAGCAGTTCTTC
>TRBV27|.|.|14|TRBJ1-5
CASSLRASNQPQHF
TGTGCCAGCAGTTTGAGGGCAAGCAATCAGCCCCAGCATTTT
>TRBV19|TRBD1|.|15|TRBJ2-5
CASSPRDSSQETQYF
TGTGCCAGTAGTCCTCGGGACAGTTCCCAAGAGACCCAGTACTTC
>TRBV5-1|TRBD1|.|15|TRBJ2-1
CASSLGQGSLDEQFF
TGCGCCAGCAGCTTGGGACAGGGTTCCCTGGATGAGCAGTTCTTC
>TRBV5-6|.|once|14|TRBJ2-7
CASSASLIAYEQYF
TGTGCCAGCAGCGCCAGCCTGATTGCCTACGAGCAGTACTTC
>TRBV4-1|TRBD1|.|13|TRBJ2-5
CASSLGQGREQYF
TGCGCCAGCAGCCTGGGACAGGGGAGGGAGCAGTACTTC
>TRBV28|.|once|15|TRBJ1-3
CASTLTGASGNTIYF
TGTGCCAGCACCCTGACGGGGGCTTCTGGAAACACCATATATTTT
>TRBV5-4|.|.|17|TRBJ2-1
CASSPPGADMSYNEQFF
TGTGCCAGCAGCCCTCCTGGGGCGGATATGTCCTACAATGAGCAGTTCTTC
>TRBV19|.|.|13|TRBJ2-7
CASSEDSDYEQYF
TGTGCCAGTAGCGAAGACAGCGACTACGAGCAGTACTTC
>TRBV28|.|.|12|TRBJ2-7
CASSFAWDEQYF
TGTGCCAGCAGCTTCGCGTGGGACGAGCAGTACTTC
>TRBV9|TRBD2|.|15|TRBJ2-5
CASSAGETSFETQYF
TGTGCCAGCAGCGCAGGCGAGACTAGCTTTGAGACCCAGTACTTC
>TRBV28|TRBD1|once|15|TRBJ1-1
CASSLWVGGVTEAFF
TGTGCCAGCAGTTTATGGGTAGGGGGCGTCACTGAAGCTTTCTTT
>TRBV2|.|.|12|TRBJ1-1
CASTEGNTEAFF
TGTGCCAGCACGGAGGGGAACACTGAAGCTTTCTTT
>TRBV6-6|.|once|11|TRBJ2-2
CASSSARDLFF
TGTGCCAGCAGCTCTGCTCGGGACCTGTTTTTT